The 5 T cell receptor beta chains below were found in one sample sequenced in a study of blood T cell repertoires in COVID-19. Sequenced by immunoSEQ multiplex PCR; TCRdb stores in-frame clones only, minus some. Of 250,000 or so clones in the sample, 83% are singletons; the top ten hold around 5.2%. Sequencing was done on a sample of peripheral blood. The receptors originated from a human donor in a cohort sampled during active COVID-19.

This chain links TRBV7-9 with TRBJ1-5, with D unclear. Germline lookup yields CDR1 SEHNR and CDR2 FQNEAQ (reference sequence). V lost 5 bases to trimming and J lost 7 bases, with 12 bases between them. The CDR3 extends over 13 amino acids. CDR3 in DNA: TGTGCCAGCAGCGCCGATAGTTTCCAGCCCCAGCATTTT. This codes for CASSADSFQPQHF.

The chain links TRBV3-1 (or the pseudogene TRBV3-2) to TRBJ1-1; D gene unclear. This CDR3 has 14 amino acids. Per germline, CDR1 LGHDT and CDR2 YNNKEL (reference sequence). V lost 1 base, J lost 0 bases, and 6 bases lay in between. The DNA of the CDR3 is TGTGCCAGCAGCCAAGTGGCGGTGAACACTGAAGCTTTCTTT. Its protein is CASSQVAVNTEAFF.

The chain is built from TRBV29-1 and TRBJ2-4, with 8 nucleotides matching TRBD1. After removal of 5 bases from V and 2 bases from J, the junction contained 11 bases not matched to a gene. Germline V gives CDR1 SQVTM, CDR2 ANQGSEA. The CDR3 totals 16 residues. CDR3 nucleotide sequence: TGCAGCGTTCGGACAGGGACGTCCTTTACCAAAAACATTCAGTACTTC. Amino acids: CSVRTGTSFTKNIQYF.

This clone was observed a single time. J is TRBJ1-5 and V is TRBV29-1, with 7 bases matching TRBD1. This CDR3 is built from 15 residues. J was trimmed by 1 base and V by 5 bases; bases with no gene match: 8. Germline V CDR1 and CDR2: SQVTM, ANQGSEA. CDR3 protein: CSVRQGGGSNQPQHF. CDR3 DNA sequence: TGCAGCGTTCGACAGGGAGGTGGAAGCAATCAGCCCCAGCATTTT.

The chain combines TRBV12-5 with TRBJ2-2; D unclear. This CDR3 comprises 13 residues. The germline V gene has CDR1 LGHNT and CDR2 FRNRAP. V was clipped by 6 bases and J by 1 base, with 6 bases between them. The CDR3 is CASGRLNTGELFF. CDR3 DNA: TGTGCTAGTGGGAGACTGAACACCGGGGAGCTGTTTTTT.